The following is a T cell receptor beta chain sequence with its context. The CDR3 contains 14 residues. The germline V gene has CDR1 SEHNR and CDR2 FQNEAQ (reference sequence). Trimming left V 6 bases short and J 0 bases short, with 8 bases between. Clones were read by immunoSEQ multiplex PCR, and TCRdb kept only the in-frame ones, dropping some. This sample has about 40,000 clones; 92% occur once, and the top ten carry around 0.8%. This specimen comes from a study of T cell changes during pregnancy in multiple sclerosis. The clonotype comes from a female donor with multiple sclerosis, enrolled in a pregnancy study. V is TRBV7-9 and J is TRBJ1-4; D gene ambiguous. The sequencing used CD4+ T cells from peripheral blood mononuclear cells, collected in the third trimester of pregnancy. The CDR3 coding sequence is TGTGCCAGCAGGAAAACTGCAACTAATGAAAAACTGTTTTTT. Translation: CASRKTATNEKLFF. The whole variable domain, filled in from reference TRBV7-9 and TRBJ1-4, reads DTGVSQNPRHKITKRGQNVTFRCDPISEHNRLYWYRQTLGQGPEFLTYFQNEAQLEKSRLLSDRFSAERPKGSFSTLEIQRTEQGDSAMYLCASRKTATNEKLFFGSGTQLSVL.